Below are 2 T cell receptor beta chains sequenced from a single sample in a study of CD4+ T cells in melanoma. Clones were read by immunoSEQ multiplex PCR, and TCRdb kept only the in-frame ones, dropping some. This table has approximately 6,600 clones, approximately 69% appearing once. Sequencing was done on a sample of cells from a culture (not recorded whether cultured in vitro). These receptors were obtained from a human donor with melanoma.

This clone was seen a handful of times. V and J are TRBV5-1 and TRBJ2-7; 7 nucleotides agree with TRBD1. CDR1 is SGHRS and CDR2 is YFSETQ in the germline V gene. V dropped 5 bases and J dropped 3; count of bases not matched to a gene: 5. The CDR3 is 13 amino acids. This chain's CDR3 is CASRPGTDYEQYF. The CDR3 bases are TGCGCCAGCAGACCAGGGACAGACTACGAGCAGTACTTC. The variable domain in full, completed from reference TRBV5-1 and TRBJ2-7, reads KAGVTQTPRYLIKTRGQQVTLSCSPISGHRSVSWYQQTPGQGLQFLFEYFSETQRNKGNFPGRFSGRQFSNSRSEMNVSTLELGDSALYLCASRPGTDYEQYFGPGTRLTVT.

The chain links TRBV12-3 or TRBV12-4 to TRBJ2-7; no definite D call. The CDR3 runs 13 residues. V lost 5 bases, J lost 9 bases, and 17 bases lay in between. Here the CDR3 reads CASSRRTYERQYF. DNA for the CDR3: TGTGCCAGCAGTCGACGTACCTACGAGCGGCAGTACTTC.